This T cell receptor beta chain was sequenced during a study of shared clonotypes between healthy human individuals. Only in-frame clones appear in the TCRdb table, and some are missing; sequencing was by immunoSEQ multiplex PCR. The table has around 2.1 million clones, approximately 96% seen once; the top ten hold around 0.13%. The CDR3 runs 15 residues. The V end was cut by 0 bases, the J end by 8 bases, with 16 bases between. Germline CDR1 LNHNV, CDR2 YYDKDF (reference sequence). Sequencing was done on a sample of naive CD4+ T cells sorted from blood. Subset noted: CD45RA+ positively selected. This clonotype originated in a man in his late teens or twenties in good health. V and J are TRBV15 and TRBJ1-2; D is perhaps TRBD1 (5 bases). Here the CDR3 reads CATSRDLEQGKGYTF. The CDR3 DNA sequence: TGTGCCACCAGCAGAGATTTGGAGCAGGGAAAGGGCTACACCTTC. The full variable domain, completed using reference TRBV15 and TRBJ1-2, is DAMVIQNPRYQVTQFGKPVTLSCSQTLNHNVMYWYQQKSSQAPKLLFHYYDKDFNNEADTPDNFQSRRPNTSFCFLDIRSPGLGDTAMYLCATSRDLEQGKGYTFGSGTRLTVV.